These 23 T cell receptor beta chains came from one sample sequenced in a study of shared clonotypes between healthy human individuals. CD45RO negativity and positive selection for CCR7 defined naive CD8 cells, a population that excluded terminally differentiated effector memory CD45RA+ cells. TCRdb keeps only in-frame clones here, not all; method: immunoSEQ multiplex PCR. The sample lists roughly 770,000 clones, approximately 96% occurring once. Material: naive CD8+ T cells sorted from blood. The receptors come from a man aged 25 to 40 in good health.

The chain links TRBV7-8 to TRBJ2-7; 9 bases are a match to TRBD2. V gave up 1 base and J gave up 4 bases; unmatched junction bases: 8. CDR3 length: 16 residues. The germline V gene encodes CDR1 SGHVS and CDR2 FQNEAQ. CDR3 bases: TGTGCCAGCAGCTTAGTAGGTAGCGGGAGTACTTACGAGCAGTACTTC. Translated: CASSLVGSGSTYEQYF.

The chain uses TRBV5-6 and TRBJ1-1; 9 bases align to TRBD1. CDR1 SGHDT and CDR2 YYEEEE come from the germline V gene. V was clipped by 4 bases and J by 4 bases; unmatched bases: 5. This CDR3 contains 14 residues. The DNA for the CDR3 is TGTGCCAGCAGCCCGGGACAGGGTGCCACTGAAGCTTTCTTT. It encodes CASSPGQGATEAFF.

Points on this clone: The identical CDR3 is also encoded by other nucleotide sequences in the sample. The rearrangement links TRBV5-1 to TRBJ2-1; no clear D. The V gene's germline CDR1 is SGHRS and CDR2 YFSETQ. The CDR3 is 12 amino acids. Trimming pared 0 bases from V and 6 bases from J, leaving 4 bases between. For the CDR3, the DNA is TGCGCCAGCAGCTTGGCCCCCAATGAGCAGTTCTTC. The encoded protein is CASSLAPNEQFF.

J is TRBJ2-1 and V is TRBV7-7; 7 positions match TRBD2. Per the germline V gene, CDR1 is SSHAT and CDR2 is FNYEAQ (reference sequence). With 4 bases clipped from V and 6 bases from J, the junction kept 9 bases outside the gene matches. This CDR3 has 15 amino acids. The CDR3 DNA sequence: TGTGCCAGCAGCTACGGACTAGGCAGGCCCAATGAGCAGTTCTTC. Translated, it gives CASSYGLGRPNEQFF.

This chain uses TRBV28 with TRBJ2-1; TRBD2 aligns across 10 bases. CDR1 and CDR2 (germline): MDHEN, SYDVKM. The CDR3 is 15 residues long. The V segment lost 4 bases and the J segment 6 bases; nucleotides outside the gene matches: 6. CDR3 coding DNA: TGTGCCAGCAGTTCCGTAGCGGGAGGAATCAATGAGCAGTTCTTC. Protein sequence: CASSSVAGGINEQFF.

The chain combines TRBV6-1 with TRBJ1-3; no clear D gene. The CDR3 sequence is 14 residues long. Germline V gene sequence: CDR1 MNHNS, CDR2 SASEGT. Trimming removed 2 bases at V and 8 bases at J, with 13 bases between. CDR3 protein: CASSESGVRDTIYF. The CDR3 DNA reads as TGTGCCAGCAGTGAATCAGGAGTACGGGACACCATATATTTT.

This rearrangement joins TRBV11-2 to TRBJ2-1; a weak D match, TRBD2 (6 bases). The germline gives CDR1 SGHAT, CDR2 FQNNGV. Trimming removed 0 bases from V and 6 bases from J, with 15 bases in between. The CDR3 runs 16 residues. The CDR3 bases are TGTGCCAGCAGCTTAGACCCCCAACACGGGAGCAATGAGCAGTTCTTC. Residues: CASSLDPQHGSNEQFF.

V gene TRBV6-6 combines with J gene TRBJ2-7; D gene uncertain. CDR3 length: 16 residues. Trimming pared 6 bases from V and 0 bases from J, leaving 18 bases between. Germline CDR1 reads MNHNY; CDR2 reads SVGAGI (reference sequence). The CDR3 sequence is CASSLGSGGSSYEQYF. The DNA for the CDR3 is TGTGCCAGCAGCTTAGGGTCCGGCGGCAGCTCCTACGAGCAGTACTTC.

The chain joins TRBV7-9 to TRBJ2-7, with 7 bases identical to TRBD1. The V gene's germline CDR1 is SEHNR and CDR2 FQNEAQ (reference sequence). The CDR3 is 16 amino acids. V trimming: 5 bases; J trimming: 3 bases; junction bases outside the gene matches: 13. CDR3 loop: CASSAYPGQGVYEQYF. CDR3 nucleotides: TGTGCCAGCAGCGCCTATCCCGGGCAGGGGGTCTACGAGCAGTACTTC.

V usage is TRBV2 and J usage is TRBJ2-3; 7 bases align to TRBD1. V dropped 5 bases and J dropped 5; count of bases not matched to a gene: 10. This CDR3 contains 15 residues. The germline gives CDR1 SNHLY, CDR2 FYNNEI. The CDR3 protein is CASSTPQGSRDTQYF. The CDR3 DNA reads as TGTGCCAGCAGTACACCACAGGGGTCCAGAGATACGCAGTATTTT.

This rearrangement joins TRBV6-6 to TRBJ1-5; TRBD1 might be the D (6 bases). The CDR3 is 15 amino acids. Germline V gene lookup returns CDR1 MNHNY and CDR2 SVGAGI (reference sequence). The germline V and J ends were trimmed by 5 bases and 3 bases, with 14 bases remaining between them. The CDR3 reads CASSPGVVNNQPQHF. The CDR3 nucleotides read TGTGCCAGCAGTCCAGGGGTGGTGAACAATCAGCCCCAGCATTTT.

This clone was observed once. This sequence joins TRBV4-3 and TRBJ2-1; 8 bases align to TRBD2. Germline-derived CDR1 and CDR2 are LGHNA and YSLEER. The CDR3 is 17 amino acids. V lost 0 bases and J lost 2; bases outside the gene matches: 6. Written as DNA, the CDR3 is TGCGCCAGCAGCCAAGATACAACTAGCGGACCCTACAATGAGCAGTTCTTC. Translated: CASSQDTTSGPYNEQFF.

V is TRBV28 and J is TRBJ2-1, with 7 bases lining up with TRBD2. From germline, CDR1 is MDHEN and CDR2 SYDVKM. Trimming removed 2 bases from V and 4 bases from J; junction bases left unmatched: 2. CDR3 length: 14 residues. This CDR3 reads CASSLRRGYNEQFF. In DNA, the CDR3 is TGTGCCAGCAGTTTACGGCGGGGGTACAATGAGCAGTTCTTC.

This chain connects TRBV7-8 to TRBJ2-1, with 12 bases that match TRBD2. The length of the CDR3 is 16 residues. The germline gives CDR1 SGHVS, CDR2 FQNEAQ. With V trimmed by 4 bases and J by 4 bases, 5 bases remained unmatched. The CDR3 DNA follows: TGTGCCAGCAGCTCGGGGACTAGCGGGTCTTACAATGAGCAGTTCTTC. It codes for CASSSGTSGSYNEQFF.

The V and J genes are TRBV25-1 and TRBJ2-7; 7 bases align to TRBD2. The V segment lost 2 bases and the J segment 5 bases; nucleotides outside the gene matches: 9. Germline V gene sequence: CDR1 MGHDK, CDR2 SYGVNS. The CDR3 length is 15 residues. The CDR3 coding sequence is TGTGCCAGCAGTGAAATCGGGGGGAGTCAACACGAGCAGTACTTC. Its protein is CASSEIGGSQHEQYF.

V and J are TRBV9 and TRBJ2-7; D not resolved. The V gene's germline CDR1 is SGDLS and CDR2 YYNGEE. The CDR3 is made up of 14 amino acids. The V end was cut by 0 bases, the J end by 2 bases, with 9 bases between. The CDR3 coding sequence is TGTGCCAGCAGCGTAGGGGGTCAGACCTACGAGCAGTACTTC. Encoded protein: CASSVGGQTYEQYF.

J is TRBJ2-3 and V is TRBV2; D is ambiguous. This CDR3 is built from 12 residues. The V gene lost 7 bases and the J gene lost 6 bases, with 11 bases spanning the gap. CDR1 is SNHLY, CDR2 FYNNEI, per germline. The CDR3 DNA sequence: TGTGCCAGCATGTACAATACCGATACGCAGTATTTT. Translating gives CASMYNTDTQYF.

This clone has a single count. This chain links TRBV5-1 with TRBJ2-7; 9 bases are a match to TRBD1. Trimming cost V 0 bases and J 7 bases; bases outside gene matches: 2. CDR1 and CDR2 (germline): SGHRS, YFSETQ. CDR3 length: 13 amino acids. The CDR3 region is CASSLGQGEEQYF. CDR3 sequence (DNA): TGCGCCAGCAGCTTGGGACAGGGGGAAGAGCAGTACTTC.

V and J are TRBV4-2 and TRBJ2-7; 14 nucleotides line up with TRBD2. CDR3 length: 21 amino acids. Losses at the gene ends were 1 base for V and 3 bases for J; bases not matched to a gene: 17. CDR1 LGHNA and CDR2 YNFKEQ come from the germline V gene. The CDR3: CASSQVAFGTSGRGPYYEQYF. As DNA, the CDR3 is TGTGCCAGCAGCCAAGTCGCGTTCGGGACTAGCGGGAGAGGCCCCTACTACGAGCAGTACTTC.

V is TRBV7-9 and J is TRBJ2-1, with D possibly being TRBD1 (5 bases). The CDR3 sequence is 13 residues long. CDR1 SEHNR and CDR2 FQNEAQ come from the germline V gene (reference sequence). V lost 1 base and J 6 bases, leaving 7 bases between the germline ends. This chain's CDR3 is CASSLVDSNEQFF. CDR3 sequence (DNA): TGTGCCAGCAGCTTAGTAGACAGCAATGAGCAGTTCTTC.

The chain has TRBV27 and TRBJ1-2; 7 nucleotides match TRBD1. CDR3 length: 12 residues. Losses at the gene ends were 6 bases for V and 5 bases for J; bases not matched to a gene: 3. Germline assignment: CDR1 MNHEY and CDR2 SMNVEV (reference sequence). This chain's CDR3 is CASSETGYGYTF. The DNA of the CDR3 is TGTGCCAGCAGCGAGACAGGGTATGGCTACACCTTC.

The chain has TRBV29-1 and TRBJ2-2; perhaps TRBD2 as D (5 bases). This CDR3 comprises 13 residues. The germline gives CDR1 SQVTM, CDR2 ANQGSEA. V was pared by 2 bases and J by 7 bases, with 11 bases between. CDR3 in amino acids: CSVESVGSGELFF. Written as DNA, the CDR3 is TGCAGCGTTGAAAGTGTAGGGAGCGGGGAGCTGTTTTTT.

The chain couples TRBV5-4 to TRBJ2-5; TRBD1 agrees at 8 bases. J gave up 1 base and V 4 bases, and 6 bases lay outside the gene matches. Looked up from germline, CDR1 is SGHNT and CDR2 is YYREEE (reference sequence). This CDR3 region has 15 residues. The CDR3 bases are TGTGCCAGCAGCAGAATCGACAGGGGCCAAGAGACCCAGTACTTC. Translated, it gives CASSRIDRGQETQYF.